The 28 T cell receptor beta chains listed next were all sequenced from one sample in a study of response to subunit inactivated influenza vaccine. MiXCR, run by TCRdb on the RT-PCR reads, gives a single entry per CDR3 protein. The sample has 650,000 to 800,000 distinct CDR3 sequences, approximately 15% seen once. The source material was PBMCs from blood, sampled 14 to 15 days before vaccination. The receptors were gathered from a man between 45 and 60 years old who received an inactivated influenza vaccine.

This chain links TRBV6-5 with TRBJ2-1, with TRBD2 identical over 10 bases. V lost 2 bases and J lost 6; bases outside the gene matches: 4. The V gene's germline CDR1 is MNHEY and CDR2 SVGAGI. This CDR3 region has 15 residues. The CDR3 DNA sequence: TGTGCCAGCAGTTACAAGCGGGGGGGTGGCAATGAGCAGTTCTTC. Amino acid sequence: CASSYKRGGGNEQFF.

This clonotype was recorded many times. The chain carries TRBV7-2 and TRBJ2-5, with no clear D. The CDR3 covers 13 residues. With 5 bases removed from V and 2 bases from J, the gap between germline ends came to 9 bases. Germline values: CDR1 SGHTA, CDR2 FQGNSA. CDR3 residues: CASSTTRQETQYF. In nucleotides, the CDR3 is TGTGCCAGCAGCACGACCAGACAAGAGACCCAGTACTTC.

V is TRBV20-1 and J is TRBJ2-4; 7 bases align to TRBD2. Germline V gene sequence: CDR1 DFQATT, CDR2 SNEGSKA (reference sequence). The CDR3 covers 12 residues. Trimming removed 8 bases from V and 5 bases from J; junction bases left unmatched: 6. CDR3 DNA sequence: TGCAGTTCTTTGGGAGGGCAAAACATTCAGTACTTC. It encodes CSSLGGQNIQYF.

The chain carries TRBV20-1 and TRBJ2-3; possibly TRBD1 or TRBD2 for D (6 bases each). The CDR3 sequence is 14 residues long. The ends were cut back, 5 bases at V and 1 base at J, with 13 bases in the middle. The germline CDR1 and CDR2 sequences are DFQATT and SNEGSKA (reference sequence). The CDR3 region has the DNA TGCAGTGCTGGGGGGCTAGCGCGCACAGATACGCAGTATTTT. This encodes CSAGGLARTDTQYF.

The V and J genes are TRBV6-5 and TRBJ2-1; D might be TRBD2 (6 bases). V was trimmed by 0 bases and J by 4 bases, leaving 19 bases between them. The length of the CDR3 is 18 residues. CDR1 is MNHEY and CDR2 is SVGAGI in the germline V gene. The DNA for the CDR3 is TGTGCCAGCAGTTACTCCGGGCTGGGGGTAGCGGATTACAATGAGCAGTTCTTC. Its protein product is CASSYSGLGVADYNEQFF.

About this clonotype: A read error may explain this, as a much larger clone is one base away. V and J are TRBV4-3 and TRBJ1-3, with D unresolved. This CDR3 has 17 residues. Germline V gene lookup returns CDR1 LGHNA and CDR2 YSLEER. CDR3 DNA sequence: TGCGCCAGCAGCCAAGATTTAGGCGGAACGCTTGGAAGCACCATATATTTT. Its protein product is CASSQDLGGTLGSTIYF.

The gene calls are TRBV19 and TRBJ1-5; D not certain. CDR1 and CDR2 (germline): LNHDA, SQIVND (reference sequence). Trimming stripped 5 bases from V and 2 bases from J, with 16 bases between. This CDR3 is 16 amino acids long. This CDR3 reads CASSPVALVRNQPQHF. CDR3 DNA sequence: TGTGCCAGTAGTCCAGTCGCCCTCGTCCGCAATCAGCCCCAGCATTTT.

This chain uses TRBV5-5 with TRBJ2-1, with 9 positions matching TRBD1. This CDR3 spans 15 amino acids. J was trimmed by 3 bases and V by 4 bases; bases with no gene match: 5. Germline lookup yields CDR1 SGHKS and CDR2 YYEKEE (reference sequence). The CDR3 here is CASSPGQGVYNEQFF. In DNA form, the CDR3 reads TGTGCCAGCAGCCCGGGACAGGGAGTCTACAATGAGCAGTTCTTC.

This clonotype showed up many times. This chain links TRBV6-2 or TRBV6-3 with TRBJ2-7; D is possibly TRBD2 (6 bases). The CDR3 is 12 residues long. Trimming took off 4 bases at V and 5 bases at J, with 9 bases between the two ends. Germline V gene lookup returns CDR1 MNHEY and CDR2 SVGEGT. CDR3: CASSWGENEQYF. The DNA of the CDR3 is TGTGCCAGCAGTTGGGGGGAGAACGAGCAGTACTTC.

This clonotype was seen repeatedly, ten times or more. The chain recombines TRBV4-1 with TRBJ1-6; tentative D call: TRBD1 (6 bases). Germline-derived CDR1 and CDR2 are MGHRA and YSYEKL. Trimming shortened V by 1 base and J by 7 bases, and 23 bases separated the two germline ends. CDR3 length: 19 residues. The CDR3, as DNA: TGCGCCAGCAGCCAAGGTCGGGATATGACAGGACGAAGAAATTCACCCCTCCACTTT. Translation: CASSQGRDMTGRRNSPLHF.

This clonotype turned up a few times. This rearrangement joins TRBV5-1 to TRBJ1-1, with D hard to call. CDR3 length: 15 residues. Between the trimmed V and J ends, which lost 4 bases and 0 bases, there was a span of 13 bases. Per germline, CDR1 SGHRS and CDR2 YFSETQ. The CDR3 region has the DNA TGCGCCAGCAGCACCCTACCTACTCTGAACACTGAAGCTTTCTTT. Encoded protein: CASSTLPTLNTEAFF.

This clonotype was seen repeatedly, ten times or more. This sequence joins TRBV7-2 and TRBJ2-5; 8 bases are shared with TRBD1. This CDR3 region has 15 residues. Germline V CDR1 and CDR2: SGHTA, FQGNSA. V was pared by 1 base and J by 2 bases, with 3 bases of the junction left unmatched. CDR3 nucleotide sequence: TGTGCCAGCAGCTTAGTCAGGGGGCCTCAAGAGACCCAGTACTTC. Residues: CASSLVRGPQETQYF.

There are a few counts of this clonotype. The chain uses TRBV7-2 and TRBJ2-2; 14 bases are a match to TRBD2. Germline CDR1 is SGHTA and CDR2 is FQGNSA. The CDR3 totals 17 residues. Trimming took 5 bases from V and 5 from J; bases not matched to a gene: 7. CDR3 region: CASSTGLAGVLTGELFF. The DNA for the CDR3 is TGTGCCAGCAGCACGGGACTAGCGGGAGTACTAACCGGGGAGCTGTTTTTT.

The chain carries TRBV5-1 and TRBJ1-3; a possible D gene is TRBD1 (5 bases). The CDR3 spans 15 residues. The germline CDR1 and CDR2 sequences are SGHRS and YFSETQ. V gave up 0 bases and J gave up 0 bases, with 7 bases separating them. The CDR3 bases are TGCGCCAGCAGCTTGGCAGGGATCTCTGGAAACACCATATATTTT. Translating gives CASSLAGISGNTIYF. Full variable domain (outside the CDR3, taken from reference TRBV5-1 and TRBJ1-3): KAGVTQTPRYLIKTRGQQVTLSCSPISGHRSVSWYQQTPGQGLQFLFEYFSETQRNKGNFPGRFSGRQFSNSRSEMNVSTLELGDSALYLCASSLAGISGNTIYFGEGSWLTVV.

CDR3 nucleotides: TGTGCCAGCATCCACCGCACGGGAGCCACACCAGATACGCAGTATTTT. It translates to CASIHRTGATPDTQYF. The chain links TRBV6-1 to TRBJ2-3; a possible D gene is TRBD2 (6 bases). V was cut by 7 bases and J by 4 bases, with 21 bases left in between. The CDR3 runs to 16 residues. In germline, CDR1 is MNHNS, CDR2 SASEGT.

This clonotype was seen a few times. DNA of the CDR3: TGCAGTGCTAGCCCACTACAGGGGAGTCACAATGAGCAGTTCTTC. Translation gives CSASPLQGSHNEQFF. The rearrangement links TRBV20-1 to TRBJ2-1; TRBD1 matches 7 bases. This CDR3 spans 15 amino acids. With 3 bases clipped from V and 5 bases from J, the junction kept 10 bases outside the gene matches. Germline CDR1 and CDR2: DFQATT and SNEGSKA (reference sequence).

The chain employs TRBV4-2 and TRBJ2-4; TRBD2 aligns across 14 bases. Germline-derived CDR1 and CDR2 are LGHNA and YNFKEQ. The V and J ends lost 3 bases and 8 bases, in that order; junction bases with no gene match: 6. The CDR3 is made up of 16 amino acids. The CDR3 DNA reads TGTGCCAGCAGCCATGGACTAGCGGGAGGAGTTTACATTCAGTACTTC. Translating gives CASSHGLAGGVYIQYF.

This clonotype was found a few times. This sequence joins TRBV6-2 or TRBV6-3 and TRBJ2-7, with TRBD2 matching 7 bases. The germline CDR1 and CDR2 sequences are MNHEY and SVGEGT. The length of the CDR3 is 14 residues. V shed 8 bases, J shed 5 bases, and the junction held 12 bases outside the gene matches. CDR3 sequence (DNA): TGTGCCAGCGGGGACTATACGGTCCTAAACGAGCAGTACTTC. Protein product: CASGDYTVLNEQYF.

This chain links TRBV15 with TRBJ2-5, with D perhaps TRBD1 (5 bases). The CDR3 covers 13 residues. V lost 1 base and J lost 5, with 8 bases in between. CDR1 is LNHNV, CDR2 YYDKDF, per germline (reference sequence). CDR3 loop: CATSRGQRETQYF. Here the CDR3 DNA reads TGTGCCACCAGCAGAGGACAGAGGGAGACCCAGTACTTC.

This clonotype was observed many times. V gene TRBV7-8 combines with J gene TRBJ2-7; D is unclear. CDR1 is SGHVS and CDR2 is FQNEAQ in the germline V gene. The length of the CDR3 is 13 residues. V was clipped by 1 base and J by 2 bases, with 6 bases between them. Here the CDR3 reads CASSLGSAYEQYF. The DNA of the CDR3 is TGTGCCAGCAGCTTAGGCTCAGCCTACGAGCAGTACTTC. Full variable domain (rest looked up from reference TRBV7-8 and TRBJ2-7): GAGVSQSPRYKVAKRGQDVALRCDPISGHVSLFWYQQALGQGPEFLTYFQNEAQLDKSGLPSDRFFAERPEGSVSTLKIQRTQQEDSAVYLCASSLGSAYEQYFGPGTRLTVT.

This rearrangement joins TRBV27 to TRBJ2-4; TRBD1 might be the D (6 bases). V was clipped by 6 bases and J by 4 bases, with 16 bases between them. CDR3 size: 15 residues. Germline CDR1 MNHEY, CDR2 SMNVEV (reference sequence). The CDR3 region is CASSQRQDVKNIQYF. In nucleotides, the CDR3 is TGTGCCAGCAGCCAGAGACAGGACGTGAAAAACATTCAGTACTTC.

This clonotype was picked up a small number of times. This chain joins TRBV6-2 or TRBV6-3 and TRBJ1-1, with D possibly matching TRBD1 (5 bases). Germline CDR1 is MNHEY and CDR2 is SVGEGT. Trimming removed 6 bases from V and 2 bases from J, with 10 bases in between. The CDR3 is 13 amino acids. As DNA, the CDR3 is TGTGCCAGCAGAACGGACATCAACACTGAAGCTTTCTTT. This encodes CASRTDINTEAFF.

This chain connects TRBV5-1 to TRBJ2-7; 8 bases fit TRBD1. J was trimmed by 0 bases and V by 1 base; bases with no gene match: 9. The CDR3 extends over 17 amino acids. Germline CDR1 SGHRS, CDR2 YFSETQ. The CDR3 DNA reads TGCGCCAGCAGCTTGAATCAGGGGGCATATAGCTCCTACGAGCAGTACTTC. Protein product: CASSLNQGAYSSYEQYF. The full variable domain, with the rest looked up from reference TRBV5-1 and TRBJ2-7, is KAGVTQTPRYLIKTRGQQVTLSCSPISGHRSVSWYQQTPGQGLQFLFEYFSETQRNKGNFPGRFSGRQFSNSRSEMNVSTLELGDSALYLCASSLNQGAYSSYEQYFGPGTRLTVT.

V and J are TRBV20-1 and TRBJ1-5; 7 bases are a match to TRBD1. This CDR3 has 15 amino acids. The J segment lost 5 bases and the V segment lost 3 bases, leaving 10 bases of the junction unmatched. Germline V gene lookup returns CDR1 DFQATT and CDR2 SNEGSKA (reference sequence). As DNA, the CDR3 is TGCAGTGCTAGTGAGCAGGGGGGCTCTGATCAGCCCCAGCATTTT. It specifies CSASEQGGSDQPQHF.

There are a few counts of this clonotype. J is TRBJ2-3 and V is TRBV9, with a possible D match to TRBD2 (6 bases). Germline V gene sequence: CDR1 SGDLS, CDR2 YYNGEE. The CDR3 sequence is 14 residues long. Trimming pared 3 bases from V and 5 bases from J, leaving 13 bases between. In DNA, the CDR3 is TGTGCCAGCAGCGGGGGACTTGGGCAAGATACGCAGTATTTT. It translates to CASSGGLGQDTQYF.

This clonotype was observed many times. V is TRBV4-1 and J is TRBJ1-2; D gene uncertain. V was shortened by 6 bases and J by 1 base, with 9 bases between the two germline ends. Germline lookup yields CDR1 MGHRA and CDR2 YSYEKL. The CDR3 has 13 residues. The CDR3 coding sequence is TGCGCCAGCAGTGGACTGTTTAACTATGGCTACACCTTC. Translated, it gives CASSGLFNYGYTF.

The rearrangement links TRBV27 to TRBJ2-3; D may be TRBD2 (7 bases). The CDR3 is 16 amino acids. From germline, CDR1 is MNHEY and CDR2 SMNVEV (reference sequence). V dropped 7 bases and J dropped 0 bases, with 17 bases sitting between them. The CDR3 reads CASKRSGGSSTDTQYF. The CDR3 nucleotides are TGTGCCAGCAAGAGGTCGGGGGGCTCTAGCACAGATACGCAGTATTTT.

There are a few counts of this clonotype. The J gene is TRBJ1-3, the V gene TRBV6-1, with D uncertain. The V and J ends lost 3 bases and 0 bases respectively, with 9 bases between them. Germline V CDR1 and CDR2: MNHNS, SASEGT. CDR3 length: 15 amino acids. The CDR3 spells CASSDGASSGNTIYF. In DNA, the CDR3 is TGTGCCAGCAGTGACGGTGCTAGCTCTGGAAACACCATATATTTT.